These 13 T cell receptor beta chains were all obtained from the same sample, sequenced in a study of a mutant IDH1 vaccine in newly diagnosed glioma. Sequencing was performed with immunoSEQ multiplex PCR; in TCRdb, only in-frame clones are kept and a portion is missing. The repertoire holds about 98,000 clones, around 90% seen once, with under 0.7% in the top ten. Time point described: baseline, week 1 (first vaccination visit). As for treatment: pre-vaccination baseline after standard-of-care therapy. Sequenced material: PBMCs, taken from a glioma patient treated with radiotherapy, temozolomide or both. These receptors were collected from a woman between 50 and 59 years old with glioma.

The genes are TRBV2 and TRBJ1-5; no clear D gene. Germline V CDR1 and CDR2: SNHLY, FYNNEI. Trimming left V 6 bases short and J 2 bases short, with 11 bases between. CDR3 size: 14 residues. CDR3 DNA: TGTGCCAGCAGGTGGGGAAAAGGCAATCAGCCCCAGCATTTT. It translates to CASRWGKGNQPQHF.

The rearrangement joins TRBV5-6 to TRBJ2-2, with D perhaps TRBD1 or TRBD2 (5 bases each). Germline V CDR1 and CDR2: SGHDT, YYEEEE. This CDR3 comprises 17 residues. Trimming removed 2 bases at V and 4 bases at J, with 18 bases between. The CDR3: CASSLMAALGATGELFF. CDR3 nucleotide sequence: TGTGCCAGCAGCTTAATGGCAGCCCTCGGGGCCACCGGGGAGCTGTTTTTT.

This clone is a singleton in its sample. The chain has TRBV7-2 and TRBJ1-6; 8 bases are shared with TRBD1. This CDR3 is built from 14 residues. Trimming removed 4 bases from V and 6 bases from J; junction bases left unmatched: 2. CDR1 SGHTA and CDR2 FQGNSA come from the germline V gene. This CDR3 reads CASSSTGVNSPLHF. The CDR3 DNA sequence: TGTGCCAGCAGCTCGACAGGGGTTAATTCACCCCTCCACTTT.

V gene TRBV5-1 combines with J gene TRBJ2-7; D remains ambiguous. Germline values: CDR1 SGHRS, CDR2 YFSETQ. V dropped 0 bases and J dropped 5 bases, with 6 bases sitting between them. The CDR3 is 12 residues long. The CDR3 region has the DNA TGCGCCAGCAGCTTGGCCTCGAACGAGCAGTACTTC. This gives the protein CASSLASNEQYF. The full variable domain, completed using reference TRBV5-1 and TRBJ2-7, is KAGVTQTPRYLIKTRGQQVTLSCSPISGHRSVSWYQQTPGQGLQFLFEYFSETQRNKGNFPGRFSGRQFSNSRSEMNVSTLELGDSALYLCASSLASNEQYFGPGTRLTVT.

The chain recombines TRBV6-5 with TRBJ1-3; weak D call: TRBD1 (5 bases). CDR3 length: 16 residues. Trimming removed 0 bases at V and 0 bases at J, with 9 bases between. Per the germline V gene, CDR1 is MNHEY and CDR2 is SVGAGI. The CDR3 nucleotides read TGTGCCAGCAGTTACTCAACAGGCTCCTCTGGAAACACCATATATTTT. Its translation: CASSYSTGSSGNTIYF.

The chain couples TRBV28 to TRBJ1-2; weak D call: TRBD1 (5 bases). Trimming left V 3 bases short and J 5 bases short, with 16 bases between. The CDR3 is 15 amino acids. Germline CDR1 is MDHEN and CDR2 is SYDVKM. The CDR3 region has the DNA TGTGCCAGCAGTTTGCTCAGGGCAGAGATTTATGGCTACACCTTC. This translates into CASSLLRAEIYGYTF.

The CDR3 spells CASSAGGFPYEQYF. The CDR3 DNA reads TGTGCCAGCAGTGCGGGGGGATTCCCTTACGAGCAGTACTTC. The chain links TRBV6-1 to TRBJ2-7; 7 bases align to TRBD2. Germline V gene data show CDR1 as MNHNS and CDR2 as SASEGT. Trimming cost V 4 bases and J 4 bases; bases outside gene matches: 7. The CDR3 runs to 14 residues.

CDR3 in DNA: TGTGCCAGCAGCCCGGGACAGGGGGCGGACACTGAAGCTTTCTTT. Amino acids: CASSPGQGADTEAFF. The rearrangement uses TRBV7-9 and TRBJ1-1, with TRBD1 identical over 12 bases. V was pared by 5 bases and J by 3 bases, with 4 bases of the junction left unmatched. Per the germline V gene, CDR1 is SEHNR and CDR2 is FQNEAQ (reference sequence). CDR3 size: 15 residues.

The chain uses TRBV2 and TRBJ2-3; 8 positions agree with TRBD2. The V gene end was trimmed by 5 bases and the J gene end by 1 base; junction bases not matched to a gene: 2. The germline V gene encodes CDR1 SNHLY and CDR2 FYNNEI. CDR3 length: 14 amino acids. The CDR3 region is CASSKTSGTDTQYF. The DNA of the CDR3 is TGTGCCAGCAGTAAGACTAGCGGCACAGATACGCAGTATTTT.

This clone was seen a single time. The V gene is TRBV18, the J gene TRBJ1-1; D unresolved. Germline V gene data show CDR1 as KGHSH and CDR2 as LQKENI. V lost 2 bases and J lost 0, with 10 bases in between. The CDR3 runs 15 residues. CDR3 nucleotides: TGTGCCAGCTCACCAGGGCCGGGCATGAACACTGAAGCTTTCTTT. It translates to CASSPGPGMNTEAFF.

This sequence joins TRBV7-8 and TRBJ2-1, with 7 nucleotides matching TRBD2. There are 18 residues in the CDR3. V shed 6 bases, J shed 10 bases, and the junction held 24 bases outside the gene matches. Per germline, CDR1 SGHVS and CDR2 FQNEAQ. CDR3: CASSQPGTTDRPGREQFF. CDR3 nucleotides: TGTGCCAGCAGTCAACCCGGGACTACCGATCGCCCAGGTCGGGAGCAGTTCTTC.

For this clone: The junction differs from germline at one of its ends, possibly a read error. The CDR3, as DNA: TGCAGCGCTGAAGAGGGAGCGGGGACCTACAATGAGCAGTTCTTC. Translation: CSAEEGAGTYNEQFF. The chain links TRBV29-1 to TRBJ2-1; 7 bases fit TRBD2. CDR1 and CDR2 (germline): SQVTM, ANQGSEA. This CDR3 comprises 15 residues.

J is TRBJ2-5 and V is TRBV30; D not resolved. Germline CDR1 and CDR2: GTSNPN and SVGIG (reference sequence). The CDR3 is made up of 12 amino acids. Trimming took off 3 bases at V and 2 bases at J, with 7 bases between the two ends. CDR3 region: CAWSGMQETQYF. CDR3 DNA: TGTGCCTGGAGCGGAATGCAAGAGACCCAGTACTTC.